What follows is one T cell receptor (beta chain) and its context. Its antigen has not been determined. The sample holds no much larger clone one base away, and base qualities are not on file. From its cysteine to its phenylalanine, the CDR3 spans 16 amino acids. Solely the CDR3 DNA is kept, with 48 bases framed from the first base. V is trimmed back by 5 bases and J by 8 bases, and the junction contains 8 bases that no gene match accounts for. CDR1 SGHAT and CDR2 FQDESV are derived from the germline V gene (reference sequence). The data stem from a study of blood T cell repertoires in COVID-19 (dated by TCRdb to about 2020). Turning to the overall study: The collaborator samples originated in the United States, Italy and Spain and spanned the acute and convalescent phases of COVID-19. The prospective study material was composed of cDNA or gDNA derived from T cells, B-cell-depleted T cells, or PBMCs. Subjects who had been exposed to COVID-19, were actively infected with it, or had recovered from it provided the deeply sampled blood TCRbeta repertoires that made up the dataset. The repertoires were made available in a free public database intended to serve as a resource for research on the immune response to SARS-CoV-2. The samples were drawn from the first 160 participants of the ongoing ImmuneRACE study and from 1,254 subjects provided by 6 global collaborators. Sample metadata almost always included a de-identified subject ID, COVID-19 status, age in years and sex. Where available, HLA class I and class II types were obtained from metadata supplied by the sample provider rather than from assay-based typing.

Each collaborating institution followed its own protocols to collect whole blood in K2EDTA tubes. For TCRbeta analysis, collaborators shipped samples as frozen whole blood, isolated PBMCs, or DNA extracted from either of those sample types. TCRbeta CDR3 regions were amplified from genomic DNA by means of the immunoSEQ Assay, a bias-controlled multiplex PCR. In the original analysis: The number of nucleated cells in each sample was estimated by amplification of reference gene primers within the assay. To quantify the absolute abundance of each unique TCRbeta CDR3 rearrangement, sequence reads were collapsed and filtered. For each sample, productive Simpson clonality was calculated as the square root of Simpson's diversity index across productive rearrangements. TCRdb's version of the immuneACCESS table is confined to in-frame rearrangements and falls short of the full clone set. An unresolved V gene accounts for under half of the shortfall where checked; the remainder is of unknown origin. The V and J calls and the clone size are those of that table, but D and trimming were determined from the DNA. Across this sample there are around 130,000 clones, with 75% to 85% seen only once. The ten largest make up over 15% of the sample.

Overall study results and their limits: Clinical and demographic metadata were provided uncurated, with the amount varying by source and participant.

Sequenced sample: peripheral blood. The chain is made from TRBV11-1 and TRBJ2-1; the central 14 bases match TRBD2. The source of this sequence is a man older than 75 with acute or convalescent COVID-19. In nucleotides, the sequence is TGTGCCAGCAGCCACGGACTAGCGGGGGGAGTAGATGAGCAGTTCTTC. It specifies CASSHGLAGGVDEQFF.